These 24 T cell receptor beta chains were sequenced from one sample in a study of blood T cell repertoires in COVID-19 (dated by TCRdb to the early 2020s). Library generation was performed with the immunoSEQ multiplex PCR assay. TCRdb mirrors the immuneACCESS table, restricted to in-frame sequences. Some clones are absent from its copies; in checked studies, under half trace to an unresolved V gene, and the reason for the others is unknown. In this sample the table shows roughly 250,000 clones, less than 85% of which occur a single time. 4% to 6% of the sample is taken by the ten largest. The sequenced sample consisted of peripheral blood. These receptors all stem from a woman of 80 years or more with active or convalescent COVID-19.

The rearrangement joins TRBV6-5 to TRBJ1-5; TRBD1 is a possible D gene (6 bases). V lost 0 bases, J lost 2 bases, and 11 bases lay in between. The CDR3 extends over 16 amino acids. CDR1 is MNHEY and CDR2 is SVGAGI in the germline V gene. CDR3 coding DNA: TGTGCCAGCAGTTACTCGCGGGGGGGCGGCAATCAGCCCCAGCATTTT. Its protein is CASSYSRGGGNQPQHF.

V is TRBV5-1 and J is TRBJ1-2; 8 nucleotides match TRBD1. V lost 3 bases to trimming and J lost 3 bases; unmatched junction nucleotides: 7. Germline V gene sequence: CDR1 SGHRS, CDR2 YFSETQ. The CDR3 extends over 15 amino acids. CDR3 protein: CASSWGTGVDYGYTF. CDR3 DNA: TGCGCCAGCAGCTGGGGGACAGGAGTTGACTATGGCTACACCTTC.

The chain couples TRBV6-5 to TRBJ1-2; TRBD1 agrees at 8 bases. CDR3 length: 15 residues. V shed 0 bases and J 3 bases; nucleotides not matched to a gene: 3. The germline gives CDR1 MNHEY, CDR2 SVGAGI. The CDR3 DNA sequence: TGTGCCAGCAGTTACTCGGACAGGGCAGACTATGGCTACACCTTC. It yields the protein CASSYSDRADYGYTF.

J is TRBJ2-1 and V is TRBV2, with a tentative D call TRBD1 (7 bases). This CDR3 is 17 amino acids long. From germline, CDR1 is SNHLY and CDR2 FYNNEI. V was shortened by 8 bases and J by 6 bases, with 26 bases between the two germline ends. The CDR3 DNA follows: TGTGCCAGCCTGGGGGAAGGCGGGACAGAGAGAGTCAATGAGCAGTTCTTC. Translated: CASLGEGGTERVNEQFF.

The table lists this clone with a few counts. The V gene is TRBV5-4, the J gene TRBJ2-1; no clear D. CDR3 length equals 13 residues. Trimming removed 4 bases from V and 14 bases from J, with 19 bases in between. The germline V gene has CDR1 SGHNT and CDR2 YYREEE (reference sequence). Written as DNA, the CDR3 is TGTGCCAGCAGCCTGGCAGCCGGCCGACAAAAGTTCTTC. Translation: CASSLAAGRQKFF.

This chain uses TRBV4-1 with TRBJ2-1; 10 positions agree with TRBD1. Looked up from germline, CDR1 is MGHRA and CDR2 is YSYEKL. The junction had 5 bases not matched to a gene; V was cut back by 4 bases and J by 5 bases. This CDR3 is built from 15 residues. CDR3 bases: TGCGCCAGCAGCCCCCGGGGGACAGGGGACAATGAGCAGTTCTTC. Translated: CASSPRGTGDNEQFF.

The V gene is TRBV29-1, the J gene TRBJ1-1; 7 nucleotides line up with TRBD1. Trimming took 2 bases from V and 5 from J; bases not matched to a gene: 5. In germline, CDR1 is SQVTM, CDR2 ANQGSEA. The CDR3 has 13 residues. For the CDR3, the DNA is TGCAGCGTTGAACCAACAGGGGTAACTGAAGCTTTCTTT. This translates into CSVEPTGVTEAFF.

CDR3 in DNA: TGTGCCAGCAGCCAAACGGGACAGGGGGCCTACGAGCAGTACTTC. It codes for CASSQTGQGAYEQYF. This sequence joins TRBV16 and TRBJ2-7, with 11 bases that match TRBD1. This CDR3 spans 15 amino acids. CDR1 and CDR2 from the germline V gene are KGHSY and FQNENV. With 2 bases clipped from V and 2 bases from J, the junction kept 2 bases outside the gene matches.

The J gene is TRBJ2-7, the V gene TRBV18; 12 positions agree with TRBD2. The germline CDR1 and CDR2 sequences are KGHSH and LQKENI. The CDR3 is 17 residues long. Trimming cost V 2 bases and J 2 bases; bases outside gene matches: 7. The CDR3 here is CASSPGGSSGRAYEQYF. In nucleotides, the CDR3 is TGTGCCAGCTCACCAGGAGGGTCTAGCGGGAGGGCCTACGAGCAGTACTTC.

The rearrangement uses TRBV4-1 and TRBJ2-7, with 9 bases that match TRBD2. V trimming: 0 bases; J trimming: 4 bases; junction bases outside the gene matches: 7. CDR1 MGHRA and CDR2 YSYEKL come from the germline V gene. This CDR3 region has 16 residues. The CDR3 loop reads CASSQDRRLAVYEQYF. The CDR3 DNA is TGCGCCAGCAGCCAAGATAGGAGACTAGCGGTTTACGAGCAGTACTTC.

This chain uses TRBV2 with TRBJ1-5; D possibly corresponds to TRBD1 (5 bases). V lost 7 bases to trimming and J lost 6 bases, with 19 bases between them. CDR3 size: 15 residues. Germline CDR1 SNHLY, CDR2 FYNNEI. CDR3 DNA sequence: TGTGCCAGCACCGTAAAGGCAGGGATAGGTCAGCCCCAGCATTTT. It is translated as CASTVKAGIGQPQHF.

CDR3 nucleotides: TGTGCCAGCTCACCTGGGACAGGGATGAACACCATATATTTT. It yields the protein CASSPGTGMNTIYF. The V and J genes are TRBV18 and TRBJ1-3; 9 nucleotides align to TRBD1. The length of the CDR3 is 14 residues. Trimming cost V 3 bases and J 7 bases; bases outside gene matches: 4. The germline V gene has CDR1 KGHSH and CDR2 LQKENI.

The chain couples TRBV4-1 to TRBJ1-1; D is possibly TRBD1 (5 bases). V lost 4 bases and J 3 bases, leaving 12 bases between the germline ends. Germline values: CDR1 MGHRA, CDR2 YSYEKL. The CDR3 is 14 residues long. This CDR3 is CASSLRVGDTEAFF. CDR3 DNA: TGCGCCAGCAGCCTCAGGGTAGGGGACACTGAAGCTTTCTTT.

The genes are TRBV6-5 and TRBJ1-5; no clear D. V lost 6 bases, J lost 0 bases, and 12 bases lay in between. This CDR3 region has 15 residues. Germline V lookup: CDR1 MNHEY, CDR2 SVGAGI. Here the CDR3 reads CASSQIRGSNQPQHF. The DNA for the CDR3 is TGTGCCAGCAGCCAAATCCGCGGTAGCAATCAGCCCCAGCATTTT.

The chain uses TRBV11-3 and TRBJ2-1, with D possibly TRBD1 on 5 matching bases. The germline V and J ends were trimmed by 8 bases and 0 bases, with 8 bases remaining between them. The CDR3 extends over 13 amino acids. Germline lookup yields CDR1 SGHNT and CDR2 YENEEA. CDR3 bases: TGTGCCAGCGGGCAGGGCTCCTACAATGAGCAGTTCTTC. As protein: CASGQGSYNEQFF.

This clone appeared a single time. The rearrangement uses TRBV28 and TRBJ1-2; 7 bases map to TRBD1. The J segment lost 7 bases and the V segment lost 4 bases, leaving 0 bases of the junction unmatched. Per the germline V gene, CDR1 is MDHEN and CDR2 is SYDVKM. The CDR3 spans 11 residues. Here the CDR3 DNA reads TGTGCCAGCAGTTACAGGGGTGGCTACACCTTC. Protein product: CASSYRGGYTF.

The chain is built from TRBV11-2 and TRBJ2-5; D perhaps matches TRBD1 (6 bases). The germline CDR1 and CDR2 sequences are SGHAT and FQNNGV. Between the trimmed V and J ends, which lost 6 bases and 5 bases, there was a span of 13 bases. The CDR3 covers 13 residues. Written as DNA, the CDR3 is TGTGCCAGCAGGTCACAGGGTTATGAGACCCAGTACTTC. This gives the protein CASRSQGYETQYF.

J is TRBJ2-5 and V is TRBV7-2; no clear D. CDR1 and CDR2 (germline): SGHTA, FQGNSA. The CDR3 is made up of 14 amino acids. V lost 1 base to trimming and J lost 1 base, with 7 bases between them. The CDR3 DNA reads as TGTGCCAGCAGCTTAGGAAAGAGCCAAGAGACCCAGTACTTC. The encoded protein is CASSLGKSQETQYF.

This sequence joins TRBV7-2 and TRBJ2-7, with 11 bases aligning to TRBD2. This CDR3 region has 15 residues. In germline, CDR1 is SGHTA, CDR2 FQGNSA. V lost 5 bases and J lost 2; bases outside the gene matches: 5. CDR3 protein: CASSPTSGDTYEQYF. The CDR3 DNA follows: TGTGCCAGCAGCCCGACTAGCGGGGATACCTACGAGCAGTACTTC.

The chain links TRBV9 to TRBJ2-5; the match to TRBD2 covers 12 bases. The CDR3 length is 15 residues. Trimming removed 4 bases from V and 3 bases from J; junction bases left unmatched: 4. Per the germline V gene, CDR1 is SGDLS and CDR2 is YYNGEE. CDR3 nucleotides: TGTGCCAGCAGCCCCAGACTAGCGGGAGAAGAGACCCAGTACTTC. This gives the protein CASSPRLAGEETQYF.

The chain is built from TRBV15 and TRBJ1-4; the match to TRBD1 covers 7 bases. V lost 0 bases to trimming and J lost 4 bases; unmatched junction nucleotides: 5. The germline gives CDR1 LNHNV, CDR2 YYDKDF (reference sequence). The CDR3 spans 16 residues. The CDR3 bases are TGTGCCACCAGCAGAGATATGGCAGGGGGTAATGAAAAACTGTTTTTT. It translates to CATSRDMAGGNEKLFF.

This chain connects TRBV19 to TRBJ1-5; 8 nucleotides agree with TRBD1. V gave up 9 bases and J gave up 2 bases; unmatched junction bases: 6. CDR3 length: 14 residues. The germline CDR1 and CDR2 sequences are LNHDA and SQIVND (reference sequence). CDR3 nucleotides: TGTGCCAGCCGTGACAGGGGAGGCAATCAGCCCCAGCATTTT. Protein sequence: CASRDRGGNQPQHF.

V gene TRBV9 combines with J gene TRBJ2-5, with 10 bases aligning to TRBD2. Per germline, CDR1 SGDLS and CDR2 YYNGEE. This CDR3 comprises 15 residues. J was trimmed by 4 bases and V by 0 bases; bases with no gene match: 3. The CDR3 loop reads CASSVEREGGETQYF. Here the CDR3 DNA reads TGTGCCAGCAGCGTAGAGCGGGAGGGTGGAGAGACCCAGTACTTC. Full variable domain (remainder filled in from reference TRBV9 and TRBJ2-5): DSGVTQTPKHLITATGQRVTLRCSPRSGDLSVYWYQQSLDQGLQFLIQYYNGEERAKGNILERFSAQQFPDLHSELNLSSLELGDSALYFCASSVEREGGETQYFGPGTRLLVL.

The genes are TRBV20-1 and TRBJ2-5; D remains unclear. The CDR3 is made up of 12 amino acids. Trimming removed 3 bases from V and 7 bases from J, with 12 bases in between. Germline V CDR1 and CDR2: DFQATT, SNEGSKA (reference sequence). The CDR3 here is CSASPGTGTQYF. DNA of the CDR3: TGCAGTGCTAGTCCTGGTACCGGGACCCAGTACTTC.